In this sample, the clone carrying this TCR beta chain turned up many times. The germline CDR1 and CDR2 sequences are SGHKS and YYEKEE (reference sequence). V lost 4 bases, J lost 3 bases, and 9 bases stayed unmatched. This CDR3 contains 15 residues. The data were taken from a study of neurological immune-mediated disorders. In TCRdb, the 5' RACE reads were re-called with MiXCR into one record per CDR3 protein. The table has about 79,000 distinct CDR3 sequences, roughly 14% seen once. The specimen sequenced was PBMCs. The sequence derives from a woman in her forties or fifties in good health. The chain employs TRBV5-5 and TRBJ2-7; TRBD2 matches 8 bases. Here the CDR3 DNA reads TGTGCCAGCAGCCCCGCGGCGGGAGGTTTCTACGAGCAGTACTTC. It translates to CASSPAAGGFYEQYF.